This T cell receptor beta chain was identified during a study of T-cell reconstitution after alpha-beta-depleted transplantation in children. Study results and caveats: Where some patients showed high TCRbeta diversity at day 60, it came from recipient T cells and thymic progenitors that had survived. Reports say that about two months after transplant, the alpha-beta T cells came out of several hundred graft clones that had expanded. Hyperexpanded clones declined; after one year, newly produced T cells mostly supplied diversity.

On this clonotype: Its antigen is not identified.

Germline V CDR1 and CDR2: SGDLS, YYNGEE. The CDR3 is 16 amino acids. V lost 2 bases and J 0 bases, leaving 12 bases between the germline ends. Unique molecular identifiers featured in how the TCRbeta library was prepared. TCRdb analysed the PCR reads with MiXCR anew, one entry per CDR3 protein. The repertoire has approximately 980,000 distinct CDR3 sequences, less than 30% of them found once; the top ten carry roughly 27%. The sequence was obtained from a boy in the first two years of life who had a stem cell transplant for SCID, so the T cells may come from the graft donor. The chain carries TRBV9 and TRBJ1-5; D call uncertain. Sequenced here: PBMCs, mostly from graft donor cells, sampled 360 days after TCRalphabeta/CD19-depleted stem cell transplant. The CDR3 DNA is TGTGCCAGCAGCGTTGGAGACGGGTATAGCAATCAGCCCCAGCATTTT. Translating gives CASSVGDGYSNQPQHF.